The 12 T cell receptor beta chains below come from one sample, sequenced in a study of T-cell reconstitution after alpha-beta-depleted transplantation in children. Unique molecular identifiers were built into the TCRbeta library. TCRdb recomputed calls from the PCR reads with MiXCR, one row per CDR3 protein. The table has 250,000 or so distinct CDR3 sequences, 24% seen once; the top ten hold under 5.5%. The specimen comprised PBMCs, mostly from graft donor cells, sampled 360 days after TCRalphabeta/CD19-depleted stem cell transplant. The receptors were gathered from a female patient between 2 and 10 years old who had a stem cell transplant for congenital amegakaryocytic thrombocytopenia, so the T cells may come from the graft donor.

The V gene is TRBV5-4, the J gene TRBJ2-7, with 12 bases identical to TRBD2. Looked up from germline, CDR1 is SGHNT and CDR2 is YYREEE (reference sequence). With V trimmed by 4 bases and J by 5 bases, 10 bases remained unmatched. This CDR3 is built from 16 residues. CDR3 amino acids: CASSPKTSGRFHEQYF. CDR3 DNA sequence: TGTGCCAGCAGCCCCAAGACTAGCGGGAGATTTCACGAGCAGTACTTC.

This clonotype showed up many times. The V and J genes are TRBV12-3 or TRBV12-4 and TRBJ1-5; 7 positions agree with TRBD1. The ends lost 6 bases at V and 1 base at J; junction bases unmatched: 0. This CDR3 comprises 13 residues. CDR3: CASRTGSNQPQHF. DNA for the CDR3: TGTGCCAGCAGGACAGGGAGCAATCAGCCCCAGCATTTT.

This clonotype showed up many times. The V gene is TRBV2, the J gene TRBJ2-3, with D possibly TRBD2 on 6 matching bases. Germline V gives CDR1 SNHLY, CDR2 FYNNEI. The CDR3 is 12 residues long. V shed 4 bases and J shed 6 bases, with 8 bases lying between them. The chain's CDR3 is CASSALADTQYF. In nucleotides, the CDR3 is TGTGCCAGCAGTGCCCTAGCGGATACGCAGTATTTT.

This clonotype has just a few counts. The CDR3, as DNA: TGTGCCAGCAGTTTGGGCCAGACAGAGACCCAGTACTTC. Encoded protein: CASSLGQTETQYF. V is TRBV12-3 or TRBV12-4 and J is TRBJ2-5; D not certain. The CDR3 is 13 residues long. Trimming left V 3 bases short and J 4 bases short, with 9 bases between.

This clonotype has a handful of counts. The chain couples TRBV12-3 or TRBV12-4 to TRBJ1-5; D gene ambiguous. V was shortened by 2 bases and J by 6 bases, with 11 bases between the two germline ends. The CDR3 contains 14 residues. CDR3 coding DNA: TGTGCCAGCAGTTTAACGGCCAGACCTCAGCCCCAGCATTTT. Its translation is CASSLTARPQPQHF.

V usage is TRBV15 and J usage is TRBJ2-1; 10 bases agree with TRBD2. The ends lost 1 base at V and 0 bases at J; junction bases unmatched: 9. In germline, CDR1 is LNHNV, CDR2 YYDKDF (reference sequence). The CDR3 totals 19 residues. CDR3 nucleotides: TGTGCCACCAGCAGAGGTTACGGGACTAGCGTGACCTCCTACAATGAGCAGTTCTTC. Translation gives CATSRGYGTSVTSYNEQFF.

The chain recombines TRBV5-1 with TRBJ2-7; D may be TRBD1 (5 bases). CDR3 size: 15 residues. Trimming stripped 4 bases from V and 3 bases from J, with 17 bases between. The germline V gene has CDR1 SGHRS and CDR2 YFSETQ. This chain's CDR3 is CASSNKRQPLYEQYF. Here the CDR3 DNA reads TGCGCCAGCAGCAACAAAAGACAGCCCCTCTACGAGCAGTACTTC. The whole variable domain, filled in from reference TRBV5-1 and TRBJ2-7, reads KAGVTQTPRYLIKTRGQQVTLSCSPISGHRSVSWYQQTPGQGLQFLFEYFSETQRNKGNFPGRFSGRQFSNSRSEMNVSTLELGDSALYLCASSNKRQPLYEQYFGPGTRLTVT.

This clonotype was seen a handful of times. The V and J genes are TRBV5-1 and TRBJ2-3, with D hard to call. V lost 2 bases and J lost 0, with 10 bases in between. Germline V gene sequence: CDR1 SGHRS, CDR2 YFSETQ. This CDR3 contains 15 residues. CDR3 sequence (DNA): TGCGCCAGCAGCTTAATTCCCGAGAGCACAGATACGCAGTATTTT. It specifies CASSLIPESTDTQYF.

The sample holds a few counts of this clonotype. The rearrangement joins TRBV7-9 to TRBJ1-2, with TRBD1 identical over 7 bases. This CDR3 is built from 13 residues. The germline V gene has CDR1 SEHNR and CDR2 FQNEAQ (reference sequence). V shed 5 bases and J 5 bases; nucleotides not matched to a gene: 5. The CDR3: CASSTRGVYGYTF. CDR3 bases: TGTGCCAGCAGCACCAGGGGGGTTTATGGCTACACCTTC.

The CDR3 sequence is CASSEMGTFTEAFF. The CDR3 bases are TGTGCCAGCAGTGAAATGGGGACATTCACTGAAGCTTTCTTT. This chain connects TRBV2 to TRBJ1-1, with D possibly matching TRBD1 (6 bases). The CDR3 length is 14 residues. Looked up from germline, CDR1 is SNHLY and CDR2 is FYNNEI. V was clipped by 2 bases and J by 4 bases, with 11 bases between them. The full variable domain, with the rest looked up from reference TRBV2 and TRBJ1-1, is EPEVTQTPSHQVTQMGQEVILRCVPISNHLYFYWYRQILGQKVEFLVSFYNNEISEKSEIFDDQFSVERPDGSNFTLKIRSTKLEDSAMYFCASSEMGTFTEAFFGQGTRLTVV.

The rearrangement links TRBV12-3 or TRBV12-4 to TRBJ2-2; TRBD1 matches 7 bases. V lost 6 bases, J lost 1 base, and 5 bases stayed unmatched. The CDR3 consists of 15 residues. The CDR3 here is CASRVGTVNTGELFF. The CDR3, as DNA: TGTGCCAGCAGGGTAGGGACAGTGAACACCGGGGAGCTGTTTTTT.

V usage is TRBV9 and J usage is TRBJ2-3, with D unresolved. This CDR3 comprises 15 residues. V was trimmed by 0 bases and J by 4 bases, leaving 12 bases between them. In germline, CDR1 is SGDLS, CDR2 YYNGEE. In DNA, the CDR3 is TGTGCCAGCAGCGTAGAATGGAGTTTGGCAGATACGCAGTATTTT. Its translation is CASSVEWSLADTQYF. The entire variable domain, with the rest obtained from reference TRBV9 and TRBJ2-3, is as follows: DSGVTQTPKHLITATGQRVTLRCSPRSGDLSVYWYQQSLDQGLQFLIQYYNGEERAKGNILERFSAQQFPDLHSELNLSSLELGDSALYFCASSVEWSLADTQYFGPGTRLTVL.